This T cell receptor (beta chain) stems from a study of blood T cell repertoires in COVID-19. About the research overall: COVID-19 samples, acute and convalescent, were from the United States, Italy and Spain.

Measured with immunoSEQ multiplex PCR; TCRdb has only the in-frame clones, and not every one. Here the sample spans approximately 100,000 clones, more than 65% being singletons. The CDR3 consists of 16 residues. The germline V gene encodes CDR1 KGHDR and CDR2 SFDVKD. The V and J ends lost 2 bases and 9 bases, in that order; junction bases with no gene match: 7. This chain joins TRBV24-1 and TRBJ2-1; 12 nucleotides agree with TRBD2. The TCR originated in a man between 60 and 70 years old with acute or convalescent COVID-19. The sequenced material came from peripheral blood. The CDR3 nucleotides read TGTGCCACCAGTGATTCTTTCCGACTAGCGGGGGTTGAGCAGTTCTTC. It is translated as CATSDSFRLAGVEQFF.